This note documents a single T cell receptor (beta chain) sequence. The data derive from a study of identical twins' blood T cells. Trimming took off 4 bases at V and 6 bases at J, with 7 bases between the two ends. The V gene's germline CDR1 is SGHRS and CDR2 YFSETQ. The length of the CDR3 is 12 residues. TCRdb passed the 5' RACE reads through MiXCR, listing each CDR3 protein once. The sample contains 350,000 to 400,000 distinct CDR3 sequences, approximately 30% of which appear only once. This receptor was obtained from a woman aged 18-50 years in good health. The chain uses TRBV5-1 and TRBJ2-2; D ambiguous. Sequences were obtained from PBMCs. The CDR3 DNA sequence: TGCGCCAGCAGCCCAACATCCGGGGAGCTGTTTTTT. Amino acids: CASSPTSGELFF. Variable domain in full (rest from reference TRBV5-1 and TRBJ2-2): KAGVTQTPRYLIKTRGQQVTLSCSPISGHRSVSWYQQTPGQGLQFLFEYFSETQRNKGNFPGRFSGRQFSNSRSEMNVSTLELGDSALYLCASSPTSGELFFGEGSRLTVL.